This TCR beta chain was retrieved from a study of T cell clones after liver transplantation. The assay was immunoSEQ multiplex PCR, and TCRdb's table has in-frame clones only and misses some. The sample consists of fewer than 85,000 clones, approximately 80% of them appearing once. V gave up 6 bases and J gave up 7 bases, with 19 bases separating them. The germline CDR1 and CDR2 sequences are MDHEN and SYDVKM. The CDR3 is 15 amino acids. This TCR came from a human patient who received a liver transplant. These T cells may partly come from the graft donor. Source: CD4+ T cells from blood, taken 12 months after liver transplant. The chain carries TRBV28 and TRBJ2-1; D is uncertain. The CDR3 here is CASRGQGELGNEQFF. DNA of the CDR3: TGTGCCAGCAGGGGCCAAGGCGAATTGGGGAATGAGCAGTTCTTC.